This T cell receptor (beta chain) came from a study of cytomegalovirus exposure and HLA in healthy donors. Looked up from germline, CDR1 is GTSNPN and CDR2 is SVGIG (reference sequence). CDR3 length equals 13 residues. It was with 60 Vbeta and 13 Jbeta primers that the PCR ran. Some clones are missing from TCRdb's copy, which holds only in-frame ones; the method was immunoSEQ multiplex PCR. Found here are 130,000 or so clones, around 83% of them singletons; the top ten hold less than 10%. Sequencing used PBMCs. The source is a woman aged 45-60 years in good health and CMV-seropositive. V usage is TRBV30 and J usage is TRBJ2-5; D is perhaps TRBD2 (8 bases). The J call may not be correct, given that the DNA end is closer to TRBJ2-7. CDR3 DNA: TGTGCCTGGACTTTAGCGGGACAGAGCGAGCAGTACTTC. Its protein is CAWTLAGQSEQYF.